These 24 T cell receptor beta chains originate from one sample sequenced in a study of T cells after yellow fever vaccination. Each CDR3 protein is one row after TCRdb ran MiXCR on the 5' RACE reads. The table lists 100,000 to 150,000 distinct CDR3 sequences, over 8% of them singletons. The sequencing here drew on CD8+ T cells sorted from PBMCs, taken on the day of the yellow fever booster vaccination. The receptors shown here come from a man younger than 30 who received the YFV17D yellow fever vaccine.

This sequence joins TRBV18 and TRBJ1-5, with 7 bases aligning to TRBD1. From germline, CDR1 is KGHSH and CDR2 LQKENI. The CDR3 extends over 15 amino acids. V was pared by 6 bases and J by 9 bases, with 14 bases of the junction left unmatched. In nucleotides, the CDR3 is TGTGCCAGCTCCCAGGCCGGGACAGCCTTTGTGCCCCAGCATTTT. This sequence encodes CASSQAGTAFVPQHF.

The table lists this clonotype with a few counts. This sequence joins TRBV9 and TRBJ2-2; D uncertain. The CDR3 runs 15 residues. Germline CDR1 is SGDLS and CDR2 is YYNGEE. Trimming left V 0 bases short and J 7 bases short, with 13 bases between. Here the CDR3 reads CASSVVGDTGGELFF. Written as DNA, the CDR3 is TGTGCCAGCAGCGTAGTTGGAGATACGGGCGGGGAGCTGTTTTTT.

This rearrangement joins TRBV7-6 to TRBJ1-1; 9 bases map to TRBD1. In germline, CDR1 is SGHVS, CDR2 FNYEAQ. The CDR3 is 18 amino acids. V lost 5 bases, J lost 0 bases, and 13 bases stayed unmatched. The CDR3 bases are TGTGCCAGCAGCGGTTCACAGGGGGCTCCCTCCATGAACACTGAAGCTTTCTTT. Protein product: CASSGSQGAPSMNTEAFF.

In this sample, this clonotype turned up a few times. This chain uses TRBV27 with TRBJ2-3; D possibly corresponds to TRBD2 (7 bases). This CDR3 comprises 16 residues. Germline V gene data show CDR1 as MNHEY and CDR2 as SMNVEV (reference sequence). The germline V and J ends were trimmed by 5 bases and 0 bases, with 15 bases remaining between them. The CDR3 sequence: CASSLRSGGSTDTQYF. CDR3 sequence (DNA): TGTGCCAGCAGTCTCCGGTCGGGGGGCAGCACAGATACGCAGTATTTT.

This clonotype occurred many times. The chain employs TRBV19 and TRBJ1-1; tentative D call: TRBD1 (6 bases). V lost 10 bases and J 6 bases, leaving 15 bases between the germline ends. CDR1 is LNHDA, CDR2 SQIVND, per germline (reference sequence). The CDR3 contains 12 residues. CDR3: CATAQGGPEAFF. The DNA of the CDR3 is TGTGCCACCGCACAGGGCGGGCCTGAAGCTTTCTTT.

This clonotype was seen only a few times. The rearrangement joins TRBV10-2 to TRBJ2-6; D gene uncertain. Germline lookup yields CDR1 WSHSY and CDR2 SAAADI. V lost 6 bases and J lost 0, with 9 bases in between. CDR3 length: 15 residues. CDR3 DNA sequence: TGCGCCAGCAGCCCCAGGAACTCTGGGGCCAACGTCCTGACTTTC. This gives the protein CASSPRNSGANVLTF.

A few counts support this clonotype. V and J are TRBV30 and TRBJ2-1; 12 bases are shared with TRBD1. The CDR3 totals 16 residues. CDR1 GTSNPN and CDR2 SVGIG come from the germline V gene (reference sequence). The ends lost 0 bases at V and 8 bases at J; junction bases unmatched: 8. This CDR3 is CAWSVVWGQGAYEQFF. The CDR3 region has the DNA TGTGCCTGGAGTGTTGTTTGGGGACAGGGGGCCTATGAGCAGTTCTTC.

In its sample, this clonotype was seen a few times. This sequence joins TRBV6-2 or TRBV6-3 and TRBJ2-3, with 7 positions matching TRBD2. V was pared by 2 bases and J by 10 bases, with 12 bases of the junction left unmatched. CDR1 is MNHEY and CDR2 is SVGEGT in the germline V gene. The CDR3 extends over 15 amino acids. The CDR3 coding sequence is TGTGCCAGCAGTTACGGGTCGAGACTAGCAGAGGCGCAGTATTTT. This sequence encodes CASSYGSRLAEAQYF.

The gene calls are TRBV7-9 and TRBJ1-3, with D tentatively TRBD1 (5 bases). V was shortened by 1 base and J by 1 base, with 14 bases between the two germline ends. Per germline, CDR1 SEHNR and CDR2 FQNEAQ (reference sequence). The CDR3 runs 17 residues. CDR3 bases: TGTGCCAGCAGCTTAGGTGCCATCGGGGGTTCTGGAAACACCATATATTTT. Residues: CASSLGAIGGSGNTIYF.

Only a few counts were recorded for this clonotype. V is TRBV7-9 and J is TRBJ1-2, with 8 bases matching TRBD1. After removal of 6 bases from V and 8 bases from J, the junction contained 8 bases not matched to a gene. The CDR3 sequence is 13 residues long. Germline V gives CDR1 SEHNR, CDR2 FQNEAQ (reference sequence). The CDR3 DNA is TGTGCCAGCAGTTCCCCAGGGGGCAAAGGCTACACCTTC. Protein sequence: CASSSPGGKGYTF.

This clonotype was counted ten times or more. The chain has TRBV4-3 and TRBJ2-3; perhaps TRBD2 as D (5 bases). Germline loops: CDR1 LGHNA, CDR2 YSLEER. The ends were cut back, 4 bases at V and 0 bases at J, with 11 bases in the middle. CDR3 length: 15 residues. CDR3 nucleotide sequence: TGCGCCAGCAGCCTAGAGGGCATGAGCACAGATACGCAGTATTTT. Protein sequence: CASSLEGMSTDTQYF.

This CDR3 reads CASSAGRIITGELFF. The CDR3, as DNA: TGCGCCAGCAGCGCGGGACGAATCATCACCGGGGAGCTGTTTTTT. V gene TRBV5-1 combines with J gene TRBJ2-2; TRBD2 might be the D (6 bases). The ends were cut back, 4 bases at V and 4 bases at J, with 14 bases in the middle. The length of the CDR3 is 15 residues. The V gene's germline CDR1 is SGHRS and CDR2 YFSETQ.

The rearrangement joins TRBV5-1 to TRBJ1-1, with D hard to call. Germline CDR1 and CDR2: SGHRS and YFSETQ. Trimming stripped 0 bases from V and 5 bases from J, with 11 bases between. The CDR3 length is 14 residues. The CDR3 DNA reads as TGCGCCAGCAGCTTGGAGGTAGTTTGGACTGAAGCTTTCTTT. Protein sequence: CASSLEVVWTEAFF.

This clonotype was counted a few times. The chain is built from TRBV11-2 and TRBJ2-3, with D unclear. Germline V gene sequence: CDR1 SGHAT, CDR2 FQNNGV. This CDR3 is built from 15 residues. V was cut by 5 bases and J by 0 bases, with 12 bases left in between. The CDR3 bases are TGTGCCAGCAGCCCCCCATTCTATAGCACAGATACGCAGTATTTT. Encoded protein: CASSPPFYSTDTQYF. Using reference TRBV11-2 and TRBJ2-3 for the parts outside the CDR3, the full variable domain is EAGVAQSPRYKIIEKRQSVAFWCNPISGHATLYWYQQILGQGPKLLIQFQNNGVVDDSQLPKDRFSAERLKGVDSTLKIQPAKLEDSAVYLCASSPPFYSTDTQYFGPGTRLTVL.

This clonotype has only a few counts. The V gene is TRBV24-1, the J gene TRBJ1-1; D uncertain. Germline V gene lookup returns CDR1 KGHDR and CDR2 SFDVKD. Trimming stripped 5 bases from V and 0 bases from J, with 15 bases between. The CDR3 has 16 amino acids. CDR3 sequence: CATSAWVGRMNTEAFF. CDR3 sequence (DNA): TGTGCCACCAGTGCTTGGGTCGGGAGAATGAACACTGAAGCTTTCTTT.

The rearrangement joins TRBV9 to TRBJ1-1; no reliable D call. Trimming shortened V by 0 bases and J by 3 bases, and 9 bases separated the two germline ends. The V gene's germline CDR1 is SGDLS and CDR2 YYNGEE. The CDR3 spans 14 residues. In nucleotides, the CDR3 is TGTGCCAGCAGCGTAGTCGGCGGGGACACTGAAGCTTTCTTT. Protein sequence: CASSVVGGDTEAFF.

This clonotype was recorded at least ten times. This chain links TRBV6-1 with TRBJ2-1, with TRBD2 matching over 13 bases. The CDR3 spans 15 residues. With 4 bases clipped from V and 3 bases from J, the junction kept 0 bases outside the gene matches. CDR1 and CDR2 from the germline V gene are MNHNS and SASEGT. CDR3 sequence reads: CASSGLAGGYNEQFF. CDR3 in DNA: TGTGCCAGCAGTGGACTAGCGGGGGGCTACAATGAGCAGTTCTTC.

This clonotype was counted between two and nine times. This rearrangement joins TRBV29-1 to TRBJ2-7; no firm D call. Germline V gene lookup returns CDR1 SQVTM and CDR2 ANQGSEA. The CDR3 has 14 amino acids. V lost 6 bases, J lost 0 bases, and 15 bases lay in between. The CDR3 region is CSVMLTQSSYEQYF. CDR3 DNA: TGCAGCGTGATGTTGACCCAGAGCTCCTACGAGCAGTACTTC.

The chain combines TRBV7-2 with TRBJ2-7; either TRBD1 or TRBD2 may supply D (5 bases each). V lost 1 base, J lost 6 bases, and 13 bases lay in between. The CDR3 consists of 14 residues. The germline gives CDR1 SGHTA, CDR2 FQGNSA. DNA of the CDR3: TGTGCCAGCAGCTTAGGCAGGGACGCTCCCGAGCAGTACGTC. Protein: CASSLGRDAPEQYV.

This clonotype was counted many times. The chain is built from TRBV4-3 and TRBJ2-7; a possible D gene is TRBD2 (5 bases). Germline V gene sequence: CDR1 LGHNA, CDR2 YSLEER. This CDR3 is built from 14 residues. V was cut by 0 bases and J by 3 bases, with 9 bases left in between. CDR3 residues: CASSQDIGDYEQYF. Here the CDR3 DNA reads TGCGCCAGCAGCCAAGATATCGGGGACTACGAGCAGTACTTC.

In this sample, this clonotype turned up a few times. The CDR3 coding sequence is TGTGCCAGCAGCTTATCGCTAGCGGAGCAATACGAGCAGTACGTC. Encoded protein: CASSLSLAEQYEQYV. The chain employs TRBV11-2 and TRBJ2-7, with 7 bases lining up with TRBD2. The CDR3 spans 15 residues. V gave up 2 bases and J gave up 4 bases; unmatched junction bases: 8. Germline CDR1 and CDR2: SGHAT and FQNNGV.

The chain employs TRBV4-3 and TRBJ2-3, with 7 nucleotides matching TRBD1. CDR1 and CDR2 from the germline V gene are LGHNA and YSLEER. The CDR3 is 15 residues long. V gave up 3 bases and J gave up 2 bases; unmatched junction bases: 5. CDR3 in amino acids: CASSHSTGVTDTQYF. CDR3 DNA: TGCGCCAGCAGCCATAGTACAGGGGTCACAGATACGCAGTATTTT.

This clonotype came up a few times. CDR3 protein: CASSQDGMGAGANVLTF. The DNA of the CDR3 is TGTGCCAGCAGCCAAGATGGGATGGGTGCTGGGGCCAACGTCCTGACTTTC. V and J are TRBV3-1 and TRBJ2-6; the D is unclear. Germline assignment: CDR1 LGHDT and CDR2 YNNKEL (reference sequence). Trimming left V 0 bases short and J 2 bases short, with 11 bases between. The CDR3 has 17 residues.

This clonotype was seen ten or more times. The chain uses TRBV27 and TRBJ1-6; no firm D call. Trimming removed 0 bases at V and 9 bases at J, with 9 bases between. The CDR3 is 14 amino acids. Germline V gene sequence: CDR1 MNHEY, CDR2 SMNVEV (reference sequence). CDR3 loop: CASSLSGPGSPLHF. The DNA of the CDR3 is TGTGCCAGCAGTTTATCGGGCCCAGGTTCACCCCTCCACTTT.